These 10 T cell receptor beta chains were sequenced from one sample in a study of CD8 T cells in Susac syndrome (dated by TCRdb to between 2017 and 2020). Library preparation used the immunoSEQ multiplex PCR assay. RNA was extracted with the RNeasy kit and roughly 0.45 to 1 ug was reverse transcribed using random hexamers. TCRdb cleaned the public reads at Q25 with fastp, built clones with MiXCR and kept in-frame beta chains. When rows share a CDR3 protein, they turn into one entry using the most common DNA and genes. The sample table lists 150,000 to 200,000 distinct CDR3 sequences, around 94% of them with a count of one. The ten largest clonotypes hold around 0.14% of the sample. The specimen was CD4+ T cells from PBMCs. Source of these receptors: a human donor in good health.

V usage is TRBV29-1 and J usage is TRBJ1-4; 8 nucleotides agree with TRBD1. CDR3 length: 12 amino acids. The V segment lost 7 bases and the J segment 8 bases; nucleotides outside the gene matches: 6. From germline, CDR1 is SQVTM and CDR2 ANQGSEA. The CDR3 region has the DNA TGCAGCGCTTGGACAGGGCAGGAAAAACTGTTTTTT. It encodes CSAWTGQEKLFF.

The chain has TRBV15 and TRBJ1-5, with TRBD1 matching over 7 bases. V gave up 9 bases and J gave up 1 base; unmatched junction bases: 3. In germline, CDR1 is LNHNV, CDR2 YYDKDF (reference sequence). CDR3 length equals 13 residues. DNA of the CDR3: TGTGCCACAGCACAGGGGAGCAATCAGCCCCAGCATTTT. It codes for CATAQGSNQPQHF. The variable domain in full, completed from reference TRBV15 and TRBJ1-5, reads DAMVIQNPRYQVTQFGKPVTLSCSQTLNHNVMYWYQQKSSQAPKLLFHYYDKDFNNEADTPDNFQSRRPNTSFCFLDIRSPGLGDTAMYLCATAQGSNQPQHFGDGTRLSIL.

This clonotype was counted a single time. J is TRBJ2-5 and V is TRBV9; D uncertain. The CDR3 spans 15 residues. In germline, CDR1 is SGDLS, CDR2 YYNGEE. The germline V and J ends were trimmed by 0 bases and 2 bases, with 11 bases remaining between them. The CDR3 nucleotides are TGTGCCAGCAGCGTAGGAGGTGGGCCACAAGAGACCCAGTACTTC. Translating it yields CASSVGGGPQETQYF.

This rearrangement joins TRBV14 to TRBJ1-5; D is unclear. Looked up from germline, CDR1 is SGHDN and CDR2 is FVKESK. The CDR3 is 17 amino acids. Trimming removed 0 bases from V and 0 bases from J, with 12 bases in between. CDR3 coding DNA: TGTGCCAGCAGCCAAGAGCCTTTGGGTTATAGCAATCAGCCCCAGCATTTT. It yields the protein CASSQEPLGYSNQPQHF.

This rearrangement joins TRBV20-1 to TRBJ1-6; D is perhaps TRBD1 (5 bases). Germline V gives CDR1 DFQATT, CDR2 SNEGSKA (reference sequence). The CDR3 covers 13 residues. V was cut by 0 bases and J by 9 bases, with 9 bases left in between. In DNA form, the CDR3 reads TGCAGTGCTAGAGATGGGGGGTTTTCACCCCTCCACTTT. Protein: CSARDGGFSPLHF.

This rearrangement joins TRBV9 to TRBJ2-7; 7 bases align to TRBD1. The CDR3 extends over 13 amino acids. With V trimmed by 8 bases and J by 0 bases, 5 bases remained unmatched. In germline, CDR1 is SGDLS, CDR2 YYNGEE. The CDR3 reads CASGTASSYEQYF. In DNA form, the CDR3 reads TGTGCCAGTGGGACAGCGAGCTCCTACGAGCAGTACTTC.

V and J are TRBV30 and TRBJ2-3, with a possible D match to TRBD2 (6 bases). Trimming removed 4 bases from V and 0 bases from J, with 8 bases in between. This CDR3 is 13 amino acids long. From germline, CDR1 is GTSNPN and CDR2 SVGIG (reference sequence). The CDR3 reads CAWMAGSTDTQYF. Here the CDR3 DNA reads TGTGCCTGGATGGCGGGGAGCACAGATACGCAGTATTTT.

The gene calls are TRBV20-1 and TRBJ2-3; no reliable D call. Trimming took off 7 bases at V and 5 bases at J, with 10 bases between the two ends. CDR1 and CDR2 (germline): DFQATT, SNEGSKA (reference sequence). This CDR3 contains 11 residues. The CDR3 sequence is CSGQRIDTQYF. The CDR3 nucleotides are TGCAGTGGGCAGAGAATAGATACGCAGTATTTT.

V usage is TRBV3-1 and J usage is TRBJ2-1; no clear D gene. The CDR3 contains 11 residues. V shed 3 bases and J shed 10 bases, with 7 bases lying between them. CDR1 is LGHDT and CDR2 is YNNKEL in the germline V gene (reference sequence). DNA of the CDR3: TGTGCCAGCAGCCAGGTTAGGGAGCAGTTCTTC. Protein sequence: CASSQVREQFF.

The chain couples TRBV28 to TRBJ2-1; possible D gene TRBD2, 5 bases. V was cut by 4 bases and J by 1 base, with 14 bases left in between. CDR3 length: 16 amino acids. Germline V gene sequence: CDR1 MDHEN, CDR2 SYDVKM. DNA for the CDR3: TGTGCCAGCAGTTCCCTAGCCAGTGGATCCTACAATGAGCAGTTCTTC. Its translation: CASSSLASGSYNEQFF.